This TCR beta chain was documented in a study of cytomegalovirus exposure and HLA in healthy donors. Study-wide results and limits: Rare TCR sequences dominated, though some public TCRs recurred in many donors.

This clone showed up just once. Its specificity is unknown. With V trimmed by 5 bases and J by 0 bases, 19 bases remained unmatched. The CDR3 totals 21 residues. In germline, CDR1 is LNHDA, CDR2 SQIVND (reference sequence). PCR involved 60 Vbeta and 13 Jbeta primers. Using immunoSEQ multiplex PCR, the repertoire was profiled, and TCRdb retains in-frame clones only, with some absent. The table includes 200,000 or so clones, 60% to 80% detected once. This clonotype originated in a man aged 18-30 years in good health and CMV-seronegative. The sequenced sample was PBMCs. The chain couples TRBV19 to TRBJ1-5; 10 nucleotides line up with TRBD1. The CDR3 reads CASSPGRDRGLLGGSNQPQHF. CDR3 sequence (DNA): TGTGCCAGTAGTCCTGGCCGGGACAGGGGACTACTGGGGGGTAGCAATCAGCCCCAGCATTTT.